This TCR beta chain was captured by sequencing in a study of blood T cells in healthy people across ages. V trimming: 6 bases; J trimming: 2 bases; junction bases outside the gene matches: 7. Germline V CDR1 and CDR2: SEHNR, FQNEAQ (reference sequence). The CDR3 runs 16 residues. The second PCR ran about 6 to 12 cycles with a sample-barcoded 5' primer and J-beta primers. TCRdb called the 5' RACE reads again in MiXCR, with one record for every CDR3 protein. Among about 1,800,000 distinct CDR3 sequences listed, roughly 30% were seen once. This clonotype was observed at least ten times. The chain combines TRBV7-9 with TRBJ1-4, with 9 bases that match TRBD1. This TCR was sampled from a woman in her 30s in good health. The specimen was blood. This chain's CDR3 is CASSYRQGETNEKLFF. The CDR3 coding sequence is TGTGCCAGCAGTTACCGACAGGGGGAGACTAATGAAAAACTGTTTTTT.